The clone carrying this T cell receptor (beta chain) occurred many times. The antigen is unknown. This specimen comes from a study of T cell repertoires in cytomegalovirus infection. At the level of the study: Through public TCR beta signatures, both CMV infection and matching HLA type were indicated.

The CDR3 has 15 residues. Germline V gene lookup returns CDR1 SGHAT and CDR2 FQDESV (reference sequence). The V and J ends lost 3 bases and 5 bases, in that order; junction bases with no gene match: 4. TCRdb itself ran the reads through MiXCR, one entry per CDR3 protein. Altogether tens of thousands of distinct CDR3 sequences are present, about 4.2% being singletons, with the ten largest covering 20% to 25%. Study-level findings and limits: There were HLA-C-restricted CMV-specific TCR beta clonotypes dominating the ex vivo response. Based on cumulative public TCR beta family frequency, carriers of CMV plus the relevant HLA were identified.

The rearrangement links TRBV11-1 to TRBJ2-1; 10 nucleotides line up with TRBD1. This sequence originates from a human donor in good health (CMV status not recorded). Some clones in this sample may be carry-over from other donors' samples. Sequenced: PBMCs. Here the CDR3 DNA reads TGTGCCAGCAGCTTGTCGACAGGGGGCCACAATGAGCAGTTCTTC. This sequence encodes CASSLSTGGHNEQFF.